This T cell receptor beta chain was identified in a study of Ad26.COV2.S vaccination and SARS-CoV-2 variants. Study summary: The COV1001 Ad26.COV2.S trial arm included the donor. Recipients of Ad26.COV2.S got it intramuscularly, once or twice 56 days apart.

V lost 10 bases and J lost 0; bases outside the gene matches: 15. The CDR3 is 17 amino acids. CDR1 and CDR2 from the germline V gene are LNHDA and SQIVND (reference sequence). Assay: immunoSEQ multiplex PCR; the TCRdb copy retains only in-frame clones and omits some. Here the sample spans 440,000 or so clones, less than 95% being singletons. Treatment noted: about 20 received Ad26.COV2.S at low or high dose, single or two shots; about five received placebo; per-sample allocation not given. Following the first vaccine or placebo injection, samples were taken on day 63. Recruitment in Boston yielded a donor of adult age, 18-55 years.

Sequenced material: peripheral blood, taken in a trial of Ad26.COV2.S vaccine versus placebo. This sequence originates from a person between 18 and 60 years old who received the Ad26.COV2.S COVID-19 vaccine or a placebo. V and J are TRBV19 and TRBJ1-2; TRBD1 agrees at 9 bases. This CDR3 is CATIGVTGGKANYGYTF. As DNA, the CDR3 is TGTGCCACCATCGGGGTAACAGGGGGCAAAGCTAACTATGGCTACACCTTC. Supplemented by reference TRBV19 and TRBJ1-2, the full variable domain reads DGGITQSPKYLFRKEGQNVTLSCEQNLNHDAMYWYRQDPGQGLRLIYYSQIVNDFQKGDIAEGYSVSREKKESFPLTVTSAQKNPTAFYLCATIGVTGGKANYGYTFGSGTRLTVV.